This entry is about one T cell receptor (beta chain). CDR1 is MNHEY and CDR2 is SMNVEV in the germline V gene (reference sequence). V trimming: 5 bases; J trimming: 5 bases; junction bases outside the gene matches: 16. This CDR3 has 18 residues. Produced via immunoSEQ multiplex PCR; TCRdb's table is partial and in-frame only. The sample carries about 12,000 clones, roughly 90% recorded once. Time point described: week 3, after first cycle of checkpoint inhibitor. Apart from a couple of fast progressors, RECIST 1.1 response was judged 12 weeks post-infusion. Patients with prior systemic cancer treatment, concomitant immunosuppressants, or other active malignancies were excluded. The sample comes from a study of blood T cell dynamics during melanoma immunotherapy. As for the study in general: Metastatic melanoma patients received first-line pembrolizumab or nivolumab plus ipilimumab.

The TCR comes from a human donor with melanoma. Material: blood, obtained from a patient treated with checkpoint blockade. The chain carries TRBV27 and TRBJ2-1; 9 nucleotides line up with TRBD2. The DNA for the CDR3 is TGTGCCAGCAGTCCGTCCGTTGGGCAGCGGGGGGCAGACAATGAGCAGTTCTTC. Encoded protein: CASSPSVGQRGADNEQFF.